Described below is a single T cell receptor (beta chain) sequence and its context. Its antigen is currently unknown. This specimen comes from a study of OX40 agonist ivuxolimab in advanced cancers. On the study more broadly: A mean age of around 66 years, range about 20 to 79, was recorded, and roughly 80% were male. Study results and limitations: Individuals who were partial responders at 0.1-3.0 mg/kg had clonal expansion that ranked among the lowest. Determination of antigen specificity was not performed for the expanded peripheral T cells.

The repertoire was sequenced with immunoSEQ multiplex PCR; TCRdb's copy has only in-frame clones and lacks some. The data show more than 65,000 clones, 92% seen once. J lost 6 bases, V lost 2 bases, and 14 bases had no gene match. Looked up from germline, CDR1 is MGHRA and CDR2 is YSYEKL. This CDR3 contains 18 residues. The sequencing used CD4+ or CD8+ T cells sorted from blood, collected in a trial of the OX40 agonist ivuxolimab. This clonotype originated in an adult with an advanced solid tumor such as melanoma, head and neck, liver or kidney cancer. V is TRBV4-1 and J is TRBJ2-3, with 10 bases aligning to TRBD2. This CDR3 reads CASSQTPVLAGDMDTQYF. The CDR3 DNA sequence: TGCGCCAGCAGCCAAACCCCCGTGCTAGCGGGGGATATGGATACGCAGTATTTT.